The 17 T cell receptor beta chains listed next were all sequenced from one sample in a study of cytomegalovirus exposure and HLA in healthy donors. PCR used 60 Vbeta primers and 13 Jbeta primers. TCRdb's copy holds only in-frame clones and misses some; the assay was immunoSEQ multiplex PCR. The sample lists more than 20,000 clones; over 65% were seen once. The sample was PBMCs. These receptors were obtained from a man in his 60s in good health and CMV-seronegative.

The chain is built from TRBV5-1 and TRBJ1-2; 9 positions agree with TRBD1. J was trimmed by 7 bases and V by 4 bases; bases with no gene match: 8. The length of the CDR3 is 14 residues. CDR1 is SGHRS and CDR2 is YFSETQ in the germline V gene. CDR3 in amino acids: CASSLGTGLRGYTF. CDR3 in DNA: TGCGCCAGCAGCCTCGGGACAGGGCTACGTGGCTACACCTTC.

Regarding this clone: A junction end diverges from the germline sequence, so it may reflect a read error. This sequence joins TRBV5-1 and TRBJ2-1; 8 nucleotides agree with TRBD1. The CDR3 consists of 16 residues. Germline CDR1 is SGHRS and CDR2 is YFSETQ. The CDR3 reads CARSLTRTGPYNEQFF. CDR3 DNA sequence: TGCGCCCGCAGCTTGACTCGGACAGGGCCCTACAATGAGCAGTTCTTC.

The chain links TRBV5-1 to TRBJ2-3; tentatively, D is TRBD2 (5 bases). The CDR3 has 15 amino acids. With 5 bases removed from V and 2 bases from J, the gap between germline ends came to 15 bases. Germline lookup yields CDR1 SGHRS and CDR2 YFSETQ. CDR3 amino acids: CASSLRPEDTDTQYF. CDR3 DNA sequence: TGCGCCAGCAGTTTAAGGCCGGAGGACACAGATACGCAGTATTTT. The complete variable domain, with remaining parts taken from reference TRBV5-1 and TRBJ2-3, reads KAGVTQTPRYLIKTRGQQVTLSCSPISGHRSVSWYQQTPGQGLQFLFEYFSETQRNKGNFPGRFSGRQFSNSRSEMNVSTLELGDSALYLCASSLRPEDTDTQYFGPGTRLTVL.

V and J are TRBV7-2 and TRBJ1-1; TRBD1 agrees at 12 bases. Germline assignment: CDR1 SGHTA and CDR2 FQGNSA. The CDR3 runs to 17 residues. The V segment lost 5 bases and the J segment 0 bases; nucleotides outside the gene matches: 7. The chain's CDR3 is CASSHGTGGDLNTEAFF. The CDR3 DNA follows: TGTGCCAGCAGCCACGGGACAGGGGGCGATTTGAACACTGAAGCTTTCTTT.

The gene calls are TRBV7-2 and TRBJ2-2, with D possibly being TRBD2 (5 bases). Per germline, CDR1 SGHTA and CDR2 FQGNSA. The CDR3 has 16 residues. V was clipped by 4 bases and J by 0 bases, with 12 bases between them. The CDR3 bases are TGTGCCAGCAGCTACCGGACTTGGGCGAACACCGGGGAGCTGTTTTTT. Encoded protein: CASSYRTWANTGELFF.

A remark on this clone: A read error may produce the germline difference seen at one junction end. The chain is built from TRBV11-2 and TRBJ1-2, with no clear D. Germline V CDR1 and CDR2: SGHAT, FQNNGV. This CDR3 is 17 amino acids long. CDR3 DNA sequence: TGTGCCAGCCGCTTAACCAGTTGGTGGGGAGGAATCTATGGCTACACCTTC. Protein product: CASRLTSWWGGIYGYTF.

This clone was seen once. The rearrangement joins TRBV5-4 to TRBJ2-3; 9 bases fit TRBD2. In germline, CDR1 is SGHNT, CDR2 YYREEE (reference sequence). With 6 bases clipped from V and 5 bases from J, the junction kept 10 bases outside the gene matches. The CDR3 covers 15 residues. The CDR3 here is CASMSQAGGLDTQYF. CDR3 coding DNA: TGTGCCAGCATGTCCCAAGCGGGGGGATTAGATACGCAGTATTTT. Full variable domain (outside the CDR3, taken from reference TRBV5-4 and TRBJ2-3): ETGVTQSPTHLIKTRGQQVTLRCSSQSGHNTVSWYQQALGQGPQFIFQYYREEENGRGNFPPRFSGLQFPNYSSELNVNALELDDSALYLCASMSQAGGLDTQYFGPGTRLTVL.

V is TRBV6-4 and J is TRBJ2-1; TRBD2 matches 12 bases. The J segment lost 9 bases and the V segment lost 0 bases, leaving 6 bases of the junction unmatched. The CDR3 sequence is 16 residues long. Germline values: CDR1 MRHNA, CDR2 SNTAGT. Here the CDR3 DNA reads TGTGCCAGCAGTGACTCTCTAGCGGGGGGGCTGAGTGAGCAGTTCTTC. Protein product: CASSDSLAGGLSEQFF.

The gene calls are TRBV5-4 and TRBJ1-6; TRBD1 might be the D (5 bases). The CDR3 is 14 residues long. Looked up from germline, CDR1 is SGHNT and CDR2 is YYREEE (reference sequence). The V and J ends lost 2 bases and 9 bases respectively, with 12 bases between them. The CDR3 sequence is CASSLVGEGSPLHF. CDR3 DNA: TGTGCCAGCAGCTTAGTGGGGGAGGGTTCACCCCTCCACTTT.

The table lists this clone with a few counts. The chain links TRBV19 to TRBJ1-4; no clear D gene. CDR1 LNHDA and CDR2 SQIVND come from the germline V gene (reference sequence). Between the trimmed V and J ends, which lost 4 bases and 4 bases, there was a span of 16 bases. The CDR3 length is 16 residues. The CDR3 loop reads CASSTSPTRLNEKLFF. The CDR3 DNA reads TGTGCCAGTAGTACTTCCCCGACACGTCTTAATGAAAAACTGTTTTTT.

The chain joins TRBV7-8 to TRBJ2-5, with TRBD1 as a possible D gene (5 bases). The CDR3 is 17 amino acids. Looked up from germline, CDR1 is SGHVS and CDR2 is FQNEAQ. Trimming left V 2 bases short and J 1 base short, with 17 bases between. The CDR3 spells CASSLRHRGRAQETQYF. For the CDR3, the DNA is TGTGCCAGCAGCTTAAGGCATAGGGGCAGGGCCCAAGAGACCCAGTACTTC.

This clone has only a few counts. The chain couples TRBV7-9 to TRBJ2-7, with D perhaps TRBD2 (6 bases). The CDR3 spans 14 residues. V lost 4 bases, J lost 0 bases, and 10 bases lay in between. Germline loops: CDR1 SEHNR, CDR2 FQNEAQ (reference sequence). The CDR3 is CASSWAGSSYEQYF. The CDR3 DNA follows: TGTGCCAGCAGCTGGGCGGGGAGCTCCTACGAGCAGTACTTC.

The CDR3 DNA reads TGTGCCAGTAGACAGAGCAGCAATCAGCCCCAGCATTTT. Protein: CASRQSSNQPQHF. The chain recombines TRBV6-5 with TRBJ1-5, with TRBD1 as a possible D gene (5 bases). The CDR3 covers 13 residues. The germline V gene has CDR1 MNHEY and CDR2 SVGAGI. V was shortened by 9 bases and J by 1 base, with 10 bases between the two germline ends.

CDR3 DNA sequence: TGTGCCAGCAGCCATAGGACTAGCGGTTCCTACGAGCAGTACTTC. This translates into CASSHRTSGSYEQYF. This chain joins TRBV6-5 and TRBJ2-7, with TRBD2 matching over 10 bases. CDR1 and CDR2 (germline): MNHEY, SVGAGI. Trimming at V came to 6 bases and at J to 1 base, leaving 6 bases not matched to a gene. CDR3 length equals 15 residues.

The V and J genes are TRBV6-1 and TRBJ2-5, with D possibly matching TRBD1 (6 bases). V lost 4 bases to trimming and J lost 5 bases, with 17 bases between them. Germline loops: CDR1 MNHNS, CDR2 SASEGT. CDR3 size: 15 residues. Here the CDR3 reads CASSGNPGQRETQYF. The CDR3 nucleotides are TGTGCCAGCAGTGGGAACCCCGGACAGCGGGAGACCCAGTACTTC.

A remark on this clone: This CDR3 is also generated by other DNA sequences in the sample. The chain employs TRBV5-1 and TRBJ2-7; D unresolved. Germline CDR1 and CDR2: SGHRS and YFSETQ. The ends were cut back, 0 bases at V and 0 bases at J, with 13 bases in the middle. The CDR3 has 16 residues. The CDR3 coding sequence is TGCGCCAGCAGCTTGGTTAGGAGCGATACCTCCTACGAGCAGTACTTC. Translated, it gives CASSLVRSDTSYEQYF.

This chain links TRBV4-3 with TRBJ2-1, with no clear D. V lost 0 bases to trimming and J lost 10 bases, with 16 bases between them. From germline, CDR1 is LGHNA and CDR2 YSLEER. The CDR3 is 15 amino acids. In nucleotides, the CDR3 is TGCGCCAGCAGCCAAGAACTATTTAGAGGTACGGAGCAGTTCTTC. Translation gives CASSQELFRGTEQFF.